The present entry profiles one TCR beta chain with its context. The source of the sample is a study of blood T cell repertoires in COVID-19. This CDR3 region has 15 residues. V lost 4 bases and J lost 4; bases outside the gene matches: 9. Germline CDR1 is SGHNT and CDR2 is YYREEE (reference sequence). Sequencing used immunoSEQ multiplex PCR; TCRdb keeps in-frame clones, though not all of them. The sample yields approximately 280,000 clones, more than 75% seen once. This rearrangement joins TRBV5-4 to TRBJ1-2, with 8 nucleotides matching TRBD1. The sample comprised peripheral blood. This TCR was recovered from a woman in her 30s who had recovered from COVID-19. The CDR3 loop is CASSLDRVGAYGYTF. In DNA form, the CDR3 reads TGTGCCAGCAGCCTGGACAGGGTGGGGGCCTATGGCTACACCTTC.